This record concerns one T cell receptor beta chain sequence. This specimen belongs to a study of blood T cell repertoires in COVID-19. Study details: Material from acute and convalescent COVID-19 was sourced from the United States, Italy and Spain.

The CDR3 runs to 16 residues. Per the germline V gene, CDR1 is SNHLY and CDR2 is FYNNEI. J gave up 0 bases and V 2 bases, and 4 bases lay outside the gene matches. Study members were between about 18 and 100 years old and lived in 25 or so US regions. Clinical history as reported by participants underpinned cohort assignment. As originally analysed: Quantification of nucleated cells was approximated via reference gene primer amplification. Produced via immunoSEQ multiplex PCR; TCRdb's table is partial and in-frame only. V and J calls and clone size come straight from that table; D and trimming were deduced from the DNA. Here the sample spans roughly 300,000 clones, roughly 85% being singletons.

The sequence was collected from a woman aged 40-49 years with acute COVID-19. Sequenced input: PBMCs or T cells enriched from blood (not recorded which). The chain links TRBV2 to TRBJ1-5, with 7 bases fitting TRBD1. The CDR3 nucleotides read TGTGCCAGCAGTGAATCAAGGGGGCCTAGCAATCAGCCCCAGCATTTT. This sequence encodes CASSESRGPSNQPQHF.